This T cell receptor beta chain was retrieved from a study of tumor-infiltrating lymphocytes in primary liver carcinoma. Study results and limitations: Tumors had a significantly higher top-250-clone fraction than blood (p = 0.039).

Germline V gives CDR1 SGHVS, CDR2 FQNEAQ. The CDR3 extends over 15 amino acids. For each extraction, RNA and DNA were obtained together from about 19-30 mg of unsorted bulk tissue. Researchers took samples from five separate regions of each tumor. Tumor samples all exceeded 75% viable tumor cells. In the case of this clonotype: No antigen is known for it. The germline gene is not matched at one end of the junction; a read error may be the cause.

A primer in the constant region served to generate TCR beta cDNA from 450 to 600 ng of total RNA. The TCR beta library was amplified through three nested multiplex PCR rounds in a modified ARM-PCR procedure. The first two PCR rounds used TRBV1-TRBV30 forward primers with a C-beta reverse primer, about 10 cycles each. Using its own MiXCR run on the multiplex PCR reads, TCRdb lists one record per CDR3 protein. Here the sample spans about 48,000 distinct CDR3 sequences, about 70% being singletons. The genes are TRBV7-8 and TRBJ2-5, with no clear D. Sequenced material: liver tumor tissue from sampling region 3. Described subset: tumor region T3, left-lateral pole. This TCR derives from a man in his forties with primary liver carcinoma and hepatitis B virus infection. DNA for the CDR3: TGTGCCAGGAGCCCCCTCTGCAGTACTCAAGGGACCCAGTACTTC. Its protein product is CARSPLCSTQGTQYF.